This passage covers 23 T cell receptor beta chains from one sample sequenced in a study of cytomegalovirus exposure and HLA in healthy donors. Researchers ran the PCR with 60 Vbeta and 13 Jbeta primers. Profiled with immunoSEQ multiplex PCR; TCRdb holds only in-frame clones, not every one. Its listing shows 65,000 to 90,000 clones. The specimen sequenced was PBMCs. These receptors were taken from a female donor in good health and CMV-seropositive.

This chain connects TRBV7-9 to TRBJ1-2; 7 bases align to TRBD1. This CDR3 is built from 14 residues. Looked up from germline, CDR1 is SEHNR and CDR2 is FQNEAQ (reference sequence). The V segment lost 5 bases and the J segment 6 bases; nucleotides outside the gene matches: 9. The DNA of the CDR3 is TGTGCCAGCAGCGACTTCGACAGGGTTAATGGCTACACCTTC. Protein sequence: CASSDFDRVNGYTF. The full variable domain, with the rest looked up from reference TRBV7-9 and TRBJ1-2, is DTGVSQNPRHKITKRGQNVTFRCDPISEHNRLYWYRQTLGQGPEFLTYFQNEAQLEKSRLLSDRFSAERPKGSFSTLEIQRTEQGDSAMYLCASSDFDRVNGYTFGSGTRLTVV.

The gene calls are TRBV4-3 and TRBJ1-2, with D possibly matching TRBD1 (6 bases). V was cut by 1 base and J by 3 bases, with 12 bases left in between. This CDR3 spans 15 amino acids. The germline V gene has CDR1 LGHNA and CDR2 YSLEER. Written as DNA, the CDR3 is TGCGCCAGCAGCCAAGGGATCAGGGGATACTATGGCTACACCTTC. It translates to CASSQGIRGYYGYTF.

This chain's CDR3 is CASSEQGTANGNTIYF. CDR3 DNA: TGTGCCAGCAGTGAGCAGGGGACAGCAAATGGAAACACCATATATTTT. This chain joins TRBV2 and TRBJ1-3, with 7 bases identical to TRBD1. V lost 3 bases to trimming and J lost 3 bases; unmatched junction nucleotides: 8. Per germline, CDR1 SNHLY and CDR2 FYNNEI. The CDR3 sequence is 16 residues long.

This chain joins TRBV5-8 and TRBJ1-5; TRBD1 might be the D (6 bases). Deletions cut 4 bases from V and 4 bases from J, with 15 bases between. Germline-derived CDR1 and CDR2 are SGHTS and YDEGEE. This CDR3 region has 15 residues. Written as DNA, the CDR3 is TGTGCCAGCAGCCGACGGGGGGCGGATAATCAGCCCCAGCATTTT. Protein: CASSRRGADNQPQHF.

In DNA form, the CDR3 reads TGTGCCAGCACCCCCCATTTAGTGACTGAAGCTTTCTTT. Residues: CASTPHLVTEAFF. This chain links TRBV28 with TRBJ1-1, with D unclear. The germline V gene encodes CDR1 MDHEN and CDR2 SYDVKM. V shed 7 bases and J shed 5 bases, with 14 bases lying between them. The CDR3 spans 13 residues.

The rearrangement links TRBV28 to TRBJ1-1; 8 bases are a match to TRBD1. The CDR3 spans 15 residues. Germline-derived CDR1 and CDR2 are MDHEN and SYDVKM. With V trimmed by 1 base and J by 5 bases, 6 bases remained unmatched. The chain's CDR3 is CASSLFDRGRTEAFF. The CDR3 nucleotides are TGTGCCAGCAGTTTATTCGACAGGGGCAGAACTGAAGCTTTCTTT.

The chain joins TRBV4-1 to TRBJ1-2; D remains ambiguous. The germline gives CDR1 MGHRA, CDR2 YSYEKL. The ends were cut back, 0 bases at V and 4 bases at J, with 6 bases in the middle. The CDR3 loop spans 13 amino acids. The CDR3 is CASSQESGYGYTF. CDR3 DNA: TGCGCCAGCAGCCAAGAATCAGGCTATGGCTACACCTTC.

This chain links TRBV28 with TRBJ1-1; 7 bases are shared with TRBD1. J lost 4 bases, V lost 5 bases, and 4 bases had no gene match. The CDR3 is made up of 13 amino acids. Per germline, CDR1 MDHEN and CDR2 SYDVKM. The CDR3 sequence is CASSPRQGTEAFF. DNA of the CDR3: TGTGCCAGCAGTCCCCGACAGGGCACTGAAGCTTTCTTT.

The V and J genes are TRBV5-1 and TRBJ1-1, with no clear D. Looked up from germline, CDR1 is SGHRS and CDR2 is YFSETQ. Trimming left V 2 bases short and J 1 base short, with 18 bases between. CDR3 size: 17 residues. The CDR3 spells CASSFESRGRTNTEAFF. CDR3 DNA sequence: TGCGCCAGCAGCTTTGAATCTAGAGGGCGGACGAACACTGAAGCTTTCTTT.

As to this clone: Other DNA variants within this sample encode the same CDR3. This chain uses TRBV2 with TRBJ1-6, with D uncertain. Germline lookup yields CDR1 SNHLY and CDR2 FYNNEI. This CDR3 has 14 residues. V was trimmed by 5 bases and J by 8 bases, leaving 13 bases between them. CDR3 loop: CASSTAAVDSPLHF. CDR3 DNA: TGTGCCAGCAGTACGGCGGCTGTGGATTCACCCCTCCACTTT.

The chain uses TRBV6-5 and TRBJ1-1; tentatively, D is TRBD1 (5 bases). V was pared by 2 bases and J by 4 bases, with 14 bases between. CDR3 length equals 15 residues. In germline, CDR1 is MNHEY, CDR2 SVGAGI. The CDR3 DNA is TGTGCCAGCAGTTACGGGACTCTCCGGGGCACTGAAGCTTTCTTT. It yields the protein CASSYGTLRGTEAFF.

V and J are TRBV28 and TRBJ1-5; D call uncertain. V lost 5 bases and J lost 1, with 15 bases in between. CDR1 and CDR2 from the germline V gene are MDHEN and SYDVKM. The CDR3 is 16 amino acids. The CDR3 loop is CASSPVRVLSNQPQHF. CDR3 DNA sequence: TGTGCCAGCAGTCCCGTACGAGTTCTGAGCAATCAGCCCCAGCATTTT.

The chain has TRBV29-1 and TRBJ2-3; no reliable D call. Germline CDR1 SQVTM, CDR2 ANQGSEA. Deletions cut 3 bases from V and 6 bases from J, with 13 bases between. The CDR3 sequence is 13 residues long. This CDR3 is CSVDLQLSDTQYF. The CDR3, as DNA: TGCAGCGTTGATTTACAGCTTTCCGATACGCAGTATTTT.

The chain carries TRBV30 and TRBJ1-4; D is ambiguous. CDR1 is GTSNPN and CDR2 is SVGIG in the germline V gene (reference sequence). Trimming took off 0 bases at V and 4 bases at J, with 12 bases between the two ends. This CDR3 has 15 amino acids. As DNA, the CDR3 is TGTGCCTGGAGTGTGGGAGGGAGCCATAATGAAAAACTGTTTTTT. Its protein product is CAWSVGGSHNEKLFF.

This rearrangement joins TRBV9 to TRBJ2-7, with D maybe TRBD1 (6 bases). Germline CDR1 SGDLS, CDR2 YYNGEE. Trimming shortened V by 2 bases and J by 8 bases, and 17 bases separated the two germline ends. This CDR3 has 14 amino acids. CDR3 sequence (DNA): TGTGCCAGCAGCGTCCAAGGACAGACGTACCAGCAGTACTTC. Residues: CASSVQGQTYQQYF.

The chain is built from TRBV7-2 and TRBJ1-2; no reliable D call. Germline V gene data show CDR1 as SGHTA and CDR2 as FQGNSA. The V end lost 4 bases, the J end lost 2 bases, and 5 bases lay between the germline ends. The CDR3 is 12 residues long. The DNA of the CDR3 is TGTGCCAGCAGCTCCGGGAACTATGGCTACACCTTC. Amino acid sequence: CASSSGNYGYTF.

This chain connects TRBV19 to TRBJ1-4; D not certain. Germline CDR1 LNHDA, CDR2 SQIVND (reference sequence). The CDR3 sequence is 14 residues long. Trimming pared 7 bases from V and 3 bases from J, leaving 12 bases between. The DNA of the CDR3 is TGTGCCAGTACCCAAGGAGCGGCTAATGAAAAACTGTTTTTT. It encodes CASTQGAANEKLFF.

The chain employs TRBV28 and TRBJ2-1, with 7 bases aligning to TRBD2. V was pared by 8 bases and J by 3 bases, with 7 bases of the junction left unmatched. The V gene's germline CDR1 is MDHEN and CDR2 SYDVKM. The CDR3 is made up of 14 amino acids. The chain's CDR3 is CASYQRGFYNEQFF. The CDR3 DNA reads as TGTGCCAGCTACCAGCGGGGATTCTACAATGAGCAGTTCTTC.

The rearrangement uses TRBV10-3 and TRBJ2-6; D possibly corresponds to TRBD1 (6 bases). The CDR3 totals 15 residues. CDR1 and CDR2 (germline): ENHRY, SYGVKD. Trimming took 3 bases from V and 4 from J, leaving 10 bases between them. The DNA of the CDR3 is TGTGCCATCAGTGAACAGGGAACGGGGGCCAACGTCCTGACTTTC. This encodes CAISEQGTGANVLTF.

The J gene is TRBJ2-7, the V gene TRBV6-6; D gene unclear. CDR1 is MNHNY, CDR2 SVGAGI, per germline (reference sequence). There are 15 residues in the CDR3. The ends were cut back, 0 bases at V and 2 bases at J, with 11 bases in the middle. CDR3 residues: CASSYSSDYPYEQYF. The DNA of the CDR3 is TGTGCCAGCAGTTACTCTAGTGATTACCCCTACGAGCAGTACTTC.

The chain has TRBV6-5 and TRBJ2-7; possibly TRBD2 for D (6 bases). Trimming removed 1 base from V and 0 bases from J, with 7 bases in between. Germline lookup yields CDR1 MNHEY and CDR2 SVGAGI. The CDR3 is 14 residues long. The CDR3 region has the DNA TGTGCCAGCAGTTACTTCGGGAGCTCCTACGAGCAGTACTTC. Protein: CASSYFGSSYEQYF.

The chain couples TRBV4-2 to TRBJ2-7, with D unresolved. V was cut by 1 base and J by 4 bases, with 8 bases left in between. Germline CDR1 and CDR2: LGHNA and YNFKEQ. This CDR3 comprises 13 residues. The CDR3 sequence is CASSQAPVYEQYF. The CDR3 DNA sequence: TGTGCCAGCAGCCAAGCTCCGGTTTACGAGCAGTACTTC.

The rearrangement uses TRBV6-6 and TRBJ1-2; D call uncertain. CDR3 length equals 13 residues. The ends were cut back, 5 bases at V and 3 bases at J, with 10 bases in the middle. The germline V gene encodes CDR1 MNHNY and CDR2 SVGAGI (reference sequence). CDR3 sequence (DNA): TGTGCCAGCAGTCCCCTGGACTACTATGGCTACACCTTC. This gives the protein CASSPLDYYGYTF.